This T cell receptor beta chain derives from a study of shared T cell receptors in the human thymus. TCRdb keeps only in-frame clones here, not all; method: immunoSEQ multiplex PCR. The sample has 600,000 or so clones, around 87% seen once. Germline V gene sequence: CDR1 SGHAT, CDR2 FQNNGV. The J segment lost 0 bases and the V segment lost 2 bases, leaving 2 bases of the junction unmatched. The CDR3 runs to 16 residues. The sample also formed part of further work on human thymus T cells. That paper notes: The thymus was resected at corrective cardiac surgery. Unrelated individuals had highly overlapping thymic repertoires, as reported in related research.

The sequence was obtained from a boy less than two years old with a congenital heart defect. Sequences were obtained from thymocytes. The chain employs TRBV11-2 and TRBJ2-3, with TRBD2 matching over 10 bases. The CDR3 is CASSLLAGASTDTQYF. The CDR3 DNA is TGTGCCAGCAGCTTACTAGCGGGGGCTAGCACAGATACGCAGTATTTT.